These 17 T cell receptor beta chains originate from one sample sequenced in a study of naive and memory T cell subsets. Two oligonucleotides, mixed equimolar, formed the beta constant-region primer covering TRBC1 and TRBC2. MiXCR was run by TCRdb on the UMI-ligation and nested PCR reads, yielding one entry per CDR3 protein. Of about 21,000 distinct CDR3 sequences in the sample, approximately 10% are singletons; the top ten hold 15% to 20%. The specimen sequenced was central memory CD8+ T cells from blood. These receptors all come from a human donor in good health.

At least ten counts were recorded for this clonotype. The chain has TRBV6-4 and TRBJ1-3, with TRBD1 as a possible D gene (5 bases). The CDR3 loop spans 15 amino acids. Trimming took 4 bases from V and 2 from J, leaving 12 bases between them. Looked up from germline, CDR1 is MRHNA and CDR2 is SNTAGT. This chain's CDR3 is CASSVFGAPGNTIYF. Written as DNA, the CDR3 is TGTGCCAGCAGTGTTTTCGGGGCTCCTGGAAACACCATATATTTT.

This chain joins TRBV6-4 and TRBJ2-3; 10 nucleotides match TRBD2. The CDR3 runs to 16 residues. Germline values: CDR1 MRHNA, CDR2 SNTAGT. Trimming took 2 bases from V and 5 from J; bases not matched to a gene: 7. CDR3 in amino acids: CASSDGLAGAGDTQYF. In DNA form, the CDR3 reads TGTGCCAGCAGTGACGGTCTAGCGGGAGCGGGAGATACGCAGTATTTT.

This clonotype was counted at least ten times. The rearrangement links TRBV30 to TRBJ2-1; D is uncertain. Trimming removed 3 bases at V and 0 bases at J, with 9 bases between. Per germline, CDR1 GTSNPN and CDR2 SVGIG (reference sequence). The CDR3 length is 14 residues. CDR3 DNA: TGTGCCTGGAGGGAAGGACCCTCCTACAATGAGCAGTTCTTC. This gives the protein CAWREGPSYNEQFF.

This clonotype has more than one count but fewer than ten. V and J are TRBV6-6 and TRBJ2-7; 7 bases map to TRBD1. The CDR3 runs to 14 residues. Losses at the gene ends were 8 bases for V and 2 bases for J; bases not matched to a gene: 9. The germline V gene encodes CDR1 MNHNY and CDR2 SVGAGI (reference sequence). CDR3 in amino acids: CASQEQGLPYEQYF. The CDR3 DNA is TGTGCCAGCCAGGAACAGGGGTTGCCCTACGAGCAGTACTTC.

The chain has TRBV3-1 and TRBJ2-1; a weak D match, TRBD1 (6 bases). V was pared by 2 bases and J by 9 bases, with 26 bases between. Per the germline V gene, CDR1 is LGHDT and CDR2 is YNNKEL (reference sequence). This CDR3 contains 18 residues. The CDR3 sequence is CASSQPTERGHRGGEQFF. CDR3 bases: TGTGCCAGCAGCCAACCTACGGAAAGGGGACACAGAGGGGGTGAGCAGTTCTTC.

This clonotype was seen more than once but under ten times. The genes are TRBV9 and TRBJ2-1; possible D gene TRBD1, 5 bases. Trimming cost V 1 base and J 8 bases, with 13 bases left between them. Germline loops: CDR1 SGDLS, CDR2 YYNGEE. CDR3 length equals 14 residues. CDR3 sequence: CASSVLQVRDEQFF. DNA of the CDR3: TGTGCCAGCAGCGTATTACAGGTACGGGATGAGCAGTTCTTC.

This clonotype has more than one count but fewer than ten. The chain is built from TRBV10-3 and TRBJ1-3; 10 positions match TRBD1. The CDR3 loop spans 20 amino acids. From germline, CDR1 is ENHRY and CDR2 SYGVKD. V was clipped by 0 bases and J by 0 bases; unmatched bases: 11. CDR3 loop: CAISESFYRGQGNSGNTIYF. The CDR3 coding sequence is TGTGCCATCAGTGAGTCTTTTTATCGGGGACAGGGGAACTCTGGAAACACCATATATTTT.

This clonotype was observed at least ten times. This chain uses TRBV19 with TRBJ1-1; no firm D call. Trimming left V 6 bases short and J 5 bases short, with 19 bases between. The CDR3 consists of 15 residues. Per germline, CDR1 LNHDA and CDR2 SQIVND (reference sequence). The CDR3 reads CASRPLLGSGTEAFF. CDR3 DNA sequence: TGTGCCAGTAGACCTCTCTTGGGGTCGGGAACTGAAGCTTTCTTT.

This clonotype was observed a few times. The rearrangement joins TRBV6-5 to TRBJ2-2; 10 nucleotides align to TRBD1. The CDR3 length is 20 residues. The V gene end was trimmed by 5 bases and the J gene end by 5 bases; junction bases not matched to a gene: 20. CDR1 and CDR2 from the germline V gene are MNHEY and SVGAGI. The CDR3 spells CASSTAFDPGQGFGTGELFF. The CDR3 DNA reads TGTGCCAGCAGTACCGCATTCGATCCGGGACAGGGGTTTGGTACCGGGGAGCTGTTTTTT.

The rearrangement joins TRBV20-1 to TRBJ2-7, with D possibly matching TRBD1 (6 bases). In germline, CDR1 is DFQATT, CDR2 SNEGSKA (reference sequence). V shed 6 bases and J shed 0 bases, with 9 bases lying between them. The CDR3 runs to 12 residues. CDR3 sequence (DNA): TGCAGTGCGAACAGGGACTCCTACGAGCAGTACTTC. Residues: CSANRDSYEQYF.

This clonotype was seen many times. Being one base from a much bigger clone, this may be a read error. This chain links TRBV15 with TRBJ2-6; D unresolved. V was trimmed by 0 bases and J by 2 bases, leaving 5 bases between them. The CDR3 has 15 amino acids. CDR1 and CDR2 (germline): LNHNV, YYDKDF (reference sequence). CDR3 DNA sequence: TGTGCCACCAGCAGAGACAGCGCTGGGGCCAACGTCCTGACTTTC. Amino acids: CATSRDSAGANVLTF.

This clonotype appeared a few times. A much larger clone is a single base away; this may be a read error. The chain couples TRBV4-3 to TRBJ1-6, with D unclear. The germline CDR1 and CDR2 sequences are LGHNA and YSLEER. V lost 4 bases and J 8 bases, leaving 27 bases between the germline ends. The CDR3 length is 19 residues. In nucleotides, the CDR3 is TGCGCCAGCAGCCGATATCGGGCGGGGTATGCCGCGATGGATTCACCCCTCCACTTT. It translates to CASSRYRAGYAAMDSPLHF.

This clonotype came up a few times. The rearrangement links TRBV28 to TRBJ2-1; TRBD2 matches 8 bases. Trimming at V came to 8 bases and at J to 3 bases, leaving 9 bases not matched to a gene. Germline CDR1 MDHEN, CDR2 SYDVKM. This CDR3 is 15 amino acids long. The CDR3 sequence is CASGQRETYYNEQFF. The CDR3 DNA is TGTGCCAGCGGACAGCGGGAGACGTACTACAATGAGCAGTTCTTC. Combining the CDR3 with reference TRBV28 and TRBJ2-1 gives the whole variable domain DVKVTQSSRYLVKRTGEKVFLECVQDMDHENMFWYRQDPGLGLRLIYFSYDVKMKEKGDIPEGYSVSREKKERFSLILESASTNQTSMYLCASGQRETYYNEQFFGPGTRLTVL.

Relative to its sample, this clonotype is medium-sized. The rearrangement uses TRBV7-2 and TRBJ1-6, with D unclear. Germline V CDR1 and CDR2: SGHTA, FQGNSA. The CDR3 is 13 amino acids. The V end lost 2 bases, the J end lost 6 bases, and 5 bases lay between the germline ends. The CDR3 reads CASSLMSNSPLHF. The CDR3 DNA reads TGTGCCAGCAGCTTAATGAGTAATTCACCCCTCCACTTT.

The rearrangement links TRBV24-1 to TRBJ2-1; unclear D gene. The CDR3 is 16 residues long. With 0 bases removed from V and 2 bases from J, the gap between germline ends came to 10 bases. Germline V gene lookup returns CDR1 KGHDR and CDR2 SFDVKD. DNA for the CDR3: TGTGCCACCAGTGATTTGCCCAGTCCGGCCTACAATGAGCAGTTCTTC. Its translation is CATSDLPSPAYNEQFF.

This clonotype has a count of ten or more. CDR3 region: CSVVSLGQGLEKLFF. CDR3 nucleotide sequence: TGCAGCGTTGTGTCTTTGGGGCAGGGACTGGAAAAACTGTTTTTT. The chain links TRBV29-1 to TRBJ1-4; the D gene is possibly TRBD1 (5 bases). V lost 4 bases to trimming and J lost 8 bases, with 20 bases between them. The CDR3 loop spans 15 amino acids. Germline loops: CDR1 SQVTM, CDR2 ANQGSEA.

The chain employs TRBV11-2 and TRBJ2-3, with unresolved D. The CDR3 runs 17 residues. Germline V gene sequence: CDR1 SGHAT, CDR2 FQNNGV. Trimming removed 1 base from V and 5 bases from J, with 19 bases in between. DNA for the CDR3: TGTGCCAGCAGCTTAGCGCGCGAGGAGTTCCTTGAAGATACGCAGTATTTT. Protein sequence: CASSLAREEFLEDTQYF.